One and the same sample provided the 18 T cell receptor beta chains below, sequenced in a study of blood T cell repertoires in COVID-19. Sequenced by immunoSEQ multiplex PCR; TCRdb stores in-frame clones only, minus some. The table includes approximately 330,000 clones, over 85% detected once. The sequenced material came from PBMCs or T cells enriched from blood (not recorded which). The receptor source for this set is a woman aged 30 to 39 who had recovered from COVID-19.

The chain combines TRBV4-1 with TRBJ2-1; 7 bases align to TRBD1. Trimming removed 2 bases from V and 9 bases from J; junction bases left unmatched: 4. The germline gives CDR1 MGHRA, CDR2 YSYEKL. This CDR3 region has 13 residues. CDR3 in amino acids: CASSQTGAREQFF. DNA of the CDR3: TGCGCCAGCAGCCAAACAGGGGCTCGTGAGCAGTTCTTC.

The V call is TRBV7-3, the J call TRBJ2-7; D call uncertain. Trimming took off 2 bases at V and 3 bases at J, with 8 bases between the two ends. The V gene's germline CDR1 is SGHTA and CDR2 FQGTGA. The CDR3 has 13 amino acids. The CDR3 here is CASSLLQSYEQYF. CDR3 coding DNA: TGTGCCAGCAGCTTATTACAGAGCTACGAGCAGTACTTC.

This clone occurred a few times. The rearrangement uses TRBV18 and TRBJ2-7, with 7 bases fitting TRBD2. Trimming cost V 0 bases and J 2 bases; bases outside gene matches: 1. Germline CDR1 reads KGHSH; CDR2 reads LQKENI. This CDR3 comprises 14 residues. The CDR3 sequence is CASSPPGGAYEQYF. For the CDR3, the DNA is TGTGCCAGCTCACCACCGGGGGGGGCCTACGAGCAGTACTTC.

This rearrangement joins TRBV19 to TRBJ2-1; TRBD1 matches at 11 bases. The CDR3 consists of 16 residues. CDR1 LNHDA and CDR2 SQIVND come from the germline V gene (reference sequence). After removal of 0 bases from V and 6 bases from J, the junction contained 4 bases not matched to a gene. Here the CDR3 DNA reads TGTGCCAGTAGTATAGAAGGGACAGGGGGGTTCAATGAGCAGTTCTTC. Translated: CASSIEGTGGFNEQFF.

CDR3 coding DNA: TGTGCCAGCCGGCCCCCGGCTAGCGGGAGGGCCTACGAGCAGTACTTC. It specifies CASRPPASGRAYEQYF. The chain has TRBV28 and TRBJ2-7, with 12 bases aligning to TRBD2. This CDR3 region has 16 residues. Germline-derived CDR1 and CDR2 are MDHEN and SYDVKM. Losses at the gene ends were 8 bases for V and 2 bases for J; bases not matched to a gene: 10.

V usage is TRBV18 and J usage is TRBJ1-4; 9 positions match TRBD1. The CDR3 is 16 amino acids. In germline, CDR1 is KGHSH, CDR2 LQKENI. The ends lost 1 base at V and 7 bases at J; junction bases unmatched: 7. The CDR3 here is CASSPQGQGFGEKLFF. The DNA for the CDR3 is TGTGCCAGCTCACCACAGGGACAGGGCTTTGGTGAAAAACTGTTTTTT. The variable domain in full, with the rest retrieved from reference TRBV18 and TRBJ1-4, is NAGVMQNPRHLVRRRGQEARLRCSPMKGHSHVYWYRQLPEEGLKFMVYLQKENIIDESGMPKERFSAEFPKEGPSILRIQQVVRGDSAAYFCASSPQGQGFGEKLFFGSGTQLSVL.

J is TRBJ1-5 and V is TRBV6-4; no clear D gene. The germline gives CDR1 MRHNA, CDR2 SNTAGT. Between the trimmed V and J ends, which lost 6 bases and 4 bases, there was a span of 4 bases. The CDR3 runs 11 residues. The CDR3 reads CASSGNQPQHF. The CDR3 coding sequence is TGTGCCAGCAGCGGGAATCAGCCCCAGCATTTT.

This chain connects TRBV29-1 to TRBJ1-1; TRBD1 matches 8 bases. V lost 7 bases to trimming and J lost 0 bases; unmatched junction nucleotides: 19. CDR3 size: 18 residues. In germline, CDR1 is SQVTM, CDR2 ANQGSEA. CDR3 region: CSGLPRTGRRQMNTEAFF. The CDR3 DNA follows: TGCAGCGGGTTGCCTAGGACAGGGAGGAGGCAAATGAACACTGAAGCTTTCTTT.

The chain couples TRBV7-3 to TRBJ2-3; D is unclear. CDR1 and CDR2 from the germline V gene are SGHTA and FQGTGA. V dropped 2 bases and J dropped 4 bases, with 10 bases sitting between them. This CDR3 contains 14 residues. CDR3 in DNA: TGTGCCAGCAGCTTAGGGCTCACCTCAGATACGCAGTATTTT. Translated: CASSLGLTSDTQYF.

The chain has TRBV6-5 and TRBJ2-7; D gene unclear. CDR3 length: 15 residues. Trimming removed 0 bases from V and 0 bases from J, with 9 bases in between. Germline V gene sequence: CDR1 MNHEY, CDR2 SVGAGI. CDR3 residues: CASSYSSWLSYEQYF. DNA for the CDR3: TGTGCCAGCAGTTACTCATCCTGGCTCTCCTACGAGCAGTACTTC.

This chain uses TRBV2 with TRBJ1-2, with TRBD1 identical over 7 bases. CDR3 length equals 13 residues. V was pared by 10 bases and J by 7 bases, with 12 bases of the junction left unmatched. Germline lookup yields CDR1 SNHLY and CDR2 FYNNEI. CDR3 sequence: CATLTRGQSGYTF. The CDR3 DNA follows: TGTGCCACCCTGACGAGGGGGCAATCTGGCTACACCTTC.

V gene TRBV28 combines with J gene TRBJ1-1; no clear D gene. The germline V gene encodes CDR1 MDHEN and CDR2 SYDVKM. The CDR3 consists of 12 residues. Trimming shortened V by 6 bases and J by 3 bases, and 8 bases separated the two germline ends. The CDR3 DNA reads TGTGCCAGCAGGGAGGAGGACACTGAAGCTTTCTTT. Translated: CASREEDTEAFF.

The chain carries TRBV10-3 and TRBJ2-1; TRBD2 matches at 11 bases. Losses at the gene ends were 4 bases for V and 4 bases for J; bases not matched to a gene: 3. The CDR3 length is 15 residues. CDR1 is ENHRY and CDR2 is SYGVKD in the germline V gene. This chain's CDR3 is CAISVRLAGYNEQFF. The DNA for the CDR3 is TGTGCCATCAGTGTACGACTAGCGGGGTACAATGAGCAGTTCTTC.

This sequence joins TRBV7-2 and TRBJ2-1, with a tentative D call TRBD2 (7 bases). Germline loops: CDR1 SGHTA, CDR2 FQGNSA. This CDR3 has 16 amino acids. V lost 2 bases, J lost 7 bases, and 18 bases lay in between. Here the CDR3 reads CASSLSLAERGNEQFF. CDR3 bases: TGTGCCAGCAGCTTATCTCTAGCGGAGAGGGGGAATGAGCAGTTCTTC. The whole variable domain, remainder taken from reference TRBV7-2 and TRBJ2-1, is GAGVSQSPSNKVTEKGKDVELRCDPISGHTALYWYRQSLGQGLEFLIYFQGNSAPDKSGLPSDRFSAERTGGSVSTLTIQRTQQEDSAVYLCASSLSLAERGNEQFFGPGTRLTVL.

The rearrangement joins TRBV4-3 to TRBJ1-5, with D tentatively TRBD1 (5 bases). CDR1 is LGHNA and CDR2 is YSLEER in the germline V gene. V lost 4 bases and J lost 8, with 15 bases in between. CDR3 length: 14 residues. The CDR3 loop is CASSPDPTGEPQHF. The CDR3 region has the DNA TGCGCCAGCAGCCCGGACCCTACGGGGGAGCCCCAGCATTTT.

The CDR3 region is CASSPIGEDGYTF. DNA of the CDR3: TGTGCCAGCTCACCAATAGGGGAGGACGGCTACACCTTC. The chain has TRBV18 and TRBJ1-2, with D possibly being TRBD1 (5 bases). Germline V CDR1 and CDR2: KGHSH, LQKENI. Between the trimmed V and J ends, which lost 2 bases and 8 bases, there was a span of 12 bases. CDR3 size: 13 residues.

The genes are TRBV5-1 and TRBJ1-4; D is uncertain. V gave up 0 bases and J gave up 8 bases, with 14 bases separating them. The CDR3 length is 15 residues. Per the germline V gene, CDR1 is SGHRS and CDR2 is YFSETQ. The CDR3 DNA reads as TGCGCCAGCAGCTTGGTACTAGGAGTCGGAGAAAAACTGTTTTTT. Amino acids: CASSLVLGVGEKLFF. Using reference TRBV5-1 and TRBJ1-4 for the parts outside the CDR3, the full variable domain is KAGVTQTPRYLIKTRGQQVTLSCSPISGHRSVSWYQQTPGQGLQFLFEYFSETQRNKGNFPGRFSGRQFSNSRSEMNVSTLELGDSALYLCASSLVLGVGEKLFFGSGTQLSVL.

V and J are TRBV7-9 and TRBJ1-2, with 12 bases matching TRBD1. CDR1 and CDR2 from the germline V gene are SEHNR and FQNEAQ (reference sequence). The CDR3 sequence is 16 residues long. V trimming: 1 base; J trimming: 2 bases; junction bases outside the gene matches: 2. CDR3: CASSLGGQGANYGYTF. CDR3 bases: TGTGCCAGCAGCTTAGGGGGACAGGGGGCAAACTATGGCTACACCTTC.